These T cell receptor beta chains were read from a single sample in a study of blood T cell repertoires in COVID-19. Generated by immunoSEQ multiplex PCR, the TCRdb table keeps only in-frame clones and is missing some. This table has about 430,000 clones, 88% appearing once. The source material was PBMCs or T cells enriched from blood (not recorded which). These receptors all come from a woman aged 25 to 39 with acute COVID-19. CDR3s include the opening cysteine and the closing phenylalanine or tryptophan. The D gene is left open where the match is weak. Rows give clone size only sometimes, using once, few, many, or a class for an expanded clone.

TGTGCCATCAGAAGGCGACAGGAGAACACTGAAGCTTTCTTT	CAIRRRQENTEAFF	TRBV10-3	TRBJ1-1	NA	NA
TGTGCCAGCAGTATTGCCGGGGGGGAGCAGTACTTC	CASSIAGGEQYF	TRBV28	TRBJ2-7	NA	TRBD2
TGCGCCAGCAGCCAAGGGACTACCGGGAAAGATACGCAGTATTTT	CASSQGTTGKDTQYF	TRBV4-3	TRBJ2-3	once	NA
TGTGCCACCAGTGATCGCGACAGGGCTGTTCGGATGAACACTGAAGCTTTCTTT	CATSDRDRAVRMNTEAFF	TRBV24-1	TRBJ1-1	NA	TRBD1
TGTGCCAGCAGCTCCGCAGGGGGGAACACTGAAGCTTTCTTT	CASSSAGGNTEAFF	TRBV7-2	TRBJ1-1	NA	TRBD1
TGTGCCAGCAGCCATGGGACACTTTACAATGAGCAGTTCTTC	CASSHGTLYNEQFF	TRBV5-8	TRBJ2-1	NA	NA
TGTGCCAGCAGGATACAGGGGGCTGGTGGCTACACCTTC	CASRIQGAGGYTF	TRBV2	TRBJ1-2	NA	TRBD1
TGTGCCAGTAGTATGCGGCAGGGGGTGGACGAGCAGTACTTC	CASSMRQGVDEQYF	TRBV19	TRBJ2-7	NA	TRBD1
TGTGCCAGCAGTGACGTCGTTAGCAATCAGCCCCAGCATTTT	CASSDVVSNQPQHF	TRBV2	TRBJ1-5	NA	NA
TGTGCCAGCAGTGGTGGGCCTGAAGCTTTCTTT	CASSGGPEAFF	TRBV2	TRBJ1-1	NA	NA
TGTGCCAGCAGCTTAAGAGGAGACGGTTCACCCCTCCACTTT	CASSLRGDGSPLHF	TRBV7-3	TRBJ1-6	NA	NA
TGTGCCAGTAAATGGGGCAGGGCAAACTATGGCTACACCTTC	CASKWGRANYGYTF	TRBV19	TRBJ1-2	NA	NA
TGTGCCAGCAGCCCACTGCCAGGGAATGCCTACGAGCAGTACTTC	CASSPLPGNAYEQYF	TRBV7-2	TRBJ2-7	NA	NA
TGTGCCAGCAGCCCGGACGGAGGCGACACCATATATTTT	CASSPDGGDTIYF	TRBV13	TRBJ1-3	once	NA
TGTGCCAGCAGTACCGACACGAACACTGAAGCTTTCTTT	CASSTDTNTEAFF	TRBV27	TRBJ1-1	NA	NA
TGTGCCAGCAGCTCGACCGCCCGGACTAGCGTTGGCACAGATACGCAGTATTTT	CASSSTARTSVGTDTQYF	TRBV7-2	TRBJ2-3	few	TRBD2
TGTGCCAGCAGCTGGCGGGGACAGGCCAGCTCCTATAATTCACCCCTCCACTTT	CASSWRGQASSYNSPLHF	TRBV7-8	TRBJ1-6	NA	TRBD1
TGTGCCAGCTCACCTCAGCGGGACTACGGCTACACCTTC	CASSPQRDYGYTF	TRBV18	TRBJ1-2	NA	NA
TGCGCCAGCAGCCAACAGGGTAGCAATCAGCCCCAGCATTTT	CASSQQGSNQPQHF	TRBV4-3	TRBJ1-5	NA	NA
TGTGCCAGCAGCTTCCCTAGCACAGATACGCAGTATTTT	CASSFPSTDTQYF	TRBV7-9	TRBJ2-3	NA	NA
TGCGCCAGCAGTGCACTCTATAATTCACCCCTCCACTTT	CASSALYNSPLHF	TRBV23-1	TRBJ1-6	NA	NA
TGTGCCAGCAGCCAAGAGTGGAGACAGGGAGCCCCGGGTTTCTTT	CASSQEWRQGAPGFF	TRBV3-1/TRBV3-2	TRBJ1-1	NA	TRBD1
TGTGCAAGTCGCTTAGTGACACAGCCTCCTTCCGTCTCTGGGGCCAACGTCCTGACTTTC	CASRLVTQPPSVSGANVLTF	TRBV12-2	TRBJ2-6	NA	NA
TGTGCCAGCAGTTCTGGAGAGGCCGGCACAGATACGCAGTATTTT	CASSSGEAGTDTQYF	TRBV25-1	TRBJ2-3	NA	NA
TGTGCCAGCAGCTTGTCCGACAGCTATGGCTACACCTTC	CASSLSDSYGYTF	TRBV7-8	TRBJ1-2	NA	NA
TGTGCCAGCAGCCGCAGCGGCACTGAAGCTTTCTTT	CASSRSGTEAFF	TRBV3-1/TRBV3-2	TRBJ1-1	NA	NA
TGCGCCAGCAGCCGGAAAAGACAGGGGGCTACGAACACTGAAGCTTTCTTT	CASSRKRQGATNTEAFF	TRBV5-1	TRBJ1-1	NA	TRBD1
TGCAGCGTCGCCTCTAGACTAGCGGGGAAACAGTACTTC	CSVASRLAGKQYF	TRBV29-1	TRBJ2-4	NA	TRBD2
TGTGCCAGCAGCCAAGAGGGGGGGCGATACAATGAGCAGTTCTTC	CASSQEGGRYNEQFF	TRBV3-1/TRBV3-2	TRBJ2-1	NA	NA
TGTGCCAGCAGTGAAGCACTGGGACTTAGATCTAACTATGGCTACACCTTC	CASSEALGLRSNYGYTF	TRBV2	TRBJ1-2	once	NA
TGTGCCAGCAGCTTATATAGCAGGACTCTCACCGCGTCTGGAAACACCATATATTTT	CASSLYSRTLTASGNTIYF	TRBV7-2	TRBJ1-3	NA	NA
TGCGCCAGCAACCGGGGTGGGCAGGGGAATGAAAAACTGTTTTTT	CASNRGGQGNEKLFF	TRBV4-1	TRBJ1-4	NA	NA
TGTGCCAGCAGCTACGGGCTAGCGGGGGTATCAGAGACCCAGTACTTC	CASSYGLAGVSETQYF	TRBV7-3	TRBJ2-5	once	TRBD2
TGTGCCAGTAGTATTCAGGGTTCCTATGGCTACACCTTC	CASSIQGSYGYTF	TRBV19	TRBJ1-2	NA	NA
TGTGCCAGCAGCAGGAACAGGGACTACACCTTC	CASSRNRDYTF	TRBV5-5	TRBJ1-2	NA	NA
TGTGCCAGCAGCTCGACTAGCGGGGGGGCCTACGAGCAGTACTTC	CASSSTSGGAYEQYF	TRBV7-2	TRBJ2-7	once	TRBD2
TGTGCAAGTCGCCCCCGGGGGGTCGGAGCCAAAAACATTCAGTACTTC	CASRPRGVGAKNIQYF	TRBV12-2	TRBJ2-4	NA	NA
TGTGCCAGCAGTTACGAGGAGGGAATAGGGGAAAAACTGTTTTTT	CASSYEEGIGEKLFF	TRBV6-6	TRBJ1-4	once	NA
TGTGCCAGTAGTACGGCCGGAGCGTCCGGGGAGCTGTTTTTT	CASSTAGASGELFF	TRBV19	TRBJ2-2	NA	NA
TGCGCCAGCGCACTAGCGGGGGGGATGGAGACCCAGTACTTC	CASALAGGMETQYF	TRBV5-1	TRBJ2-5	NA	TRBD2
TGTGCCAGTAGCTCTGCCGGGAGCACAGATACGCAGTATTTT	CASSSAGSTDTQYF	TRBV19	TRBJ2-3	NA	NA